This paragraph reports one T cell receptor beta chain. The sample originates from a study of shared clonotypes between healthy human individuals. Repertoires were generated with immunoSEQ multiplex PCR, while TCRdb's copy carries only in-frame clones and drops some. The table shows around 1.6 million clones, with 95% to 99% occurring only once. The germline CDR1 and CDR2 sequences are SQVTM and ANQGSEA. V was shortened by 0 bases and J by 5 bases, with 10 bases between the two germline ends. This CDR3 is built from 13 residues. The chain recombines TRBV29-1 with TRBJ1-1, with D tentatively TRBD1 (6 bases). Sequenced: naive CD4+ T cells sorted from blood. The subset denotes: CD45RA+ positively selected. The receptor comes from a man aged 30 to 45 in good health. The CDR3, as DNA: TGCAGCGTTGAAGAGGGCAGGGGTACTGAAGCTTTCTTT. It is translated as CSVEEGRGTEAFF.